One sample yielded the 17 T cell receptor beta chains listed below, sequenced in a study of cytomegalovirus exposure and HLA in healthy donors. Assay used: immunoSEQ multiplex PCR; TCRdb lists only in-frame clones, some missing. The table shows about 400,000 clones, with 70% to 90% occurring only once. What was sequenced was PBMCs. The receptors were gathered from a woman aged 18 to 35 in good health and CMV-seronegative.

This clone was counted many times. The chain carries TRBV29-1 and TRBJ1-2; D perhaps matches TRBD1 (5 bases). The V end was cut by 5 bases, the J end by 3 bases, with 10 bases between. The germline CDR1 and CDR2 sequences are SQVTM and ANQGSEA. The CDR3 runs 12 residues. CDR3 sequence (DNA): TGCAGCGTTAGGGGAACGGACTATGGCTACACCTTC. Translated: CSVRGTDYGYTF.

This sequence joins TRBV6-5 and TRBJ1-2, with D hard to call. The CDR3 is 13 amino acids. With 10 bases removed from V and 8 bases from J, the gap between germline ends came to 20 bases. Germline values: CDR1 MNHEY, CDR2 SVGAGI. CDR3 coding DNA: TGTGCCACCTACAGCACGATTTTTTTAGGCTACACCTTC. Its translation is CATYSTIFLGYTF.

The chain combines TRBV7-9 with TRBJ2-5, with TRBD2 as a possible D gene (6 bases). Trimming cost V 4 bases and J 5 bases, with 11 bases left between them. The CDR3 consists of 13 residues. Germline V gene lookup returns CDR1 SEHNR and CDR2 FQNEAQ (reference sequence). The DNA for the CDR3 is TGTGCCAGCAGCTGGAGGGGATCGGAGACCCAGTACTTC. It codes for CASSWRGSETQYF. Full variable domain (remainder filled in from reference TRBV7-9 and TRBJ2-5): DTGVSQNPRHKITKRGQNVTFRCDPISEHNRLYWYRQTLGQGPEFLTYFQNEAQLEKSRLLSDRFSAERPKGSFSTLEIQRTEQGDSAMYLCASSWRGSETQYFGPGTRLLVL.

The CDR3 DNA sequence: TGTGCCAGCAGCTTCAGCGGGACGAGCTCCTACGAGCAGTACTTC. This sequence encodes CASSFSGTSSYEQYF. The chain employs TRBV11-2 and TRBJ2-7; TRBD2 aligns across 7 bases. This CDR3 region has 15 residues. Germline V gives CDR1 SGHAT, CDR2 FQNNGV. V trimming: 3 bases; J trimming: 0 bases; junction bases outside the gene matches: 5.

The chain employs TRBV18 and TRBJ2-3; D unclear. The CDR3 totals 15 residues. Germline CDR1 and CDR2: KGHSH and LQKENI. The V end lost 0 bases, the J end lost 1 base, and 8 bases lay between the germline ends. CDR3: CASSPPFPGTDTQYF. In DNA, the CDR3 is TGTGCCAGCTCACCACCTTTTCCGGGCACAGATACGCAGTATTTT.

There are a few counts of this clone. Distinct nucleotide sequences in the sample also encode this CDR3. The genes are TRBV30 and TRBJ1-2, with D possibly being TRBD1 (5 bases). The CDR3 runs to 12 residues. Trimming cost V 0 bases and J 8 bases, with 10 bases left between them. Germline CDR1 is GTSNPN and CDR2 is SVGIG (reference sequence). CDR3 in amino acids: CAWSVLGGGYTF. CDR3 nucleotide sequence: TGTGCCTGGAGTGTACTCGGGGGAGGCTACACCTTC.

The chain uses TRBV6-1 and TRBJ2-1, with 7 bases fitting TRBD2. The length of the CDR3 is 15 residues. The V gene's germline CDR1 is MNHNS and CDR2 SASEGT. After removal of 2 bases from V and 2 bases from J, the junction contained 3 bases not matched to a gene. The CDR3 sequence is CASSESSGAYNEQFF. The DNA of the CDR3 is TGTGCCAGCAGTGAATCCAGCGGGGCCTACAATGAGCAGTTCTTC.

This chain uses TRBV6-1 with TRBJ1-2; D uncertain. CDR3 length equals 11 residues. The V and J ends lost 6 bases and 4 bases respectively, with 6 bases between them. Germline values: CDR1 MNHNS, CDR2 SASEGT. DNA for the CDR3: TGTGCCAGCAGGAACAGCTATGGCTACACCTTC. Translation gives CASRNSYGYTF.

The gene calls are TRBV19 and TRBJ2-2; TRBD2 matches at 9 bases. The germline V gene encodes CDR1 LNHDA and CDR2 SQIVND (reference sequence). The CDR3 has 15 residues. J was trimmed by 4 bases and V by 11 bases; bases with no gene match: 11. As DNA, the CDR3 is TGTGCCGGGCGGGAGGGGGCAGCGGGCACCGGGGAGCTGTTTTTT. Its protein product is CAGREGAAGTGELFF.

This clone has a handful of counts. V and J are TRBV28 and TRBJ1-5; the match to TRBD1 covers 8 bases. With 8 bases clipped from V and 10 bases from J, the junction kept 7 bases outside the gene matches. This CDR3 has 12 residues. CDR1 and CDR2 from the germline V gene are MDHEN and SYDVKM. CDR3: CASVNRGGPQHF. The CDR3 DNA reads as TGTGCCAGCGTCAACAGGGGGGGCCCCCAGCATTTT.

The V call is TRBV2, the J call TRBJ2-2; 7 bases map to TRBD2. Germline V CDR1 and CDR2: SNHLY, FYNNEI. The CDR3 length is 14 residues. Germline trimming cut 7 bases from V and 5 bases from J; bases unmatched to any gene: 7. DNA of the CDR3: TGTGCCAGCAATCCGACTAGCTCTACCGGGGAGCTGTTTTTT. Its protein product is CASNPTSSTGELFF. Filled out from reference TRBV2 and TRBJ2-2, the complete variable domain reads EPEVTQTPSHQVTQMGQEVILRCVPISNHLYFYWYRQILGQKVEFLVSFYNNEISEKSEIFDDQFSVERPDGSNFTLKIRSTKLEDSAMYFCASNPTSSTGELFFGEGSRLTVL.

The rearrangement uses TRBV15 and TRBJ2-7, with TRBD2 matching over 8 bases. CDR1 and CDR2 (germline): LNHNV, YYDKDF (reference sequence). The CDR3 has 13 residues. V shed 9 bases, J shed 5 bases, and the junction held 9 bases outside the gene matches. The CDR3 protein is CATAGAPRDEQYF. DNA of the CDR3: TGTGCCACAGCGGGGGCCCCCAGGGACGAGCAGTACTTC.

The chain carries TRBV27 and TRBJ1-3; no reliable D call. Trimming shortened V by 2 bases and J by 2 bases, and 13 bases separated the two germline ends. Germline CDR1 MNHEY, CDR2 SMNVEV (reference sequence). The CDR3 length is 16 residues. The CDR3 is CASSLRRGQAGNTIYF. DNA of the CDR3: TGTGCCAGCAGTTTAAGGCGTGGGCAGGCTGGAAACACCATATATTTT.

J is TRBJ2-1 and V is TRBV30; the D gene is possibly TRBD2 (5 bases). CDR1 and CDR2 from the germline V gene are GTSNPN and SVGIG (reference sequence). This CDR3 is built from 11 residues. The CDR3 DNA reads TGTGTTCAATATGAGGGTTTCTGGGCGTTCTTC. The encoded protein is CVQYEGFWAFF.

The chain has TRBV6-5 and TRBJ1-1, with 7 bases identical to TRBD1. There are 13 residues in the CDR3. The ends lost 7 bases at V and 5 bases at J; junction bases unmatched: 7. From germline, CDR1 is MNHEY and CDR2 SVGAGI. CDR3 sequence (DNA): TGTGCCAGCACCACAGGGGTTAGGACTGAAGCTTTCTTT. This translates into CASTTGVRTEAFF.

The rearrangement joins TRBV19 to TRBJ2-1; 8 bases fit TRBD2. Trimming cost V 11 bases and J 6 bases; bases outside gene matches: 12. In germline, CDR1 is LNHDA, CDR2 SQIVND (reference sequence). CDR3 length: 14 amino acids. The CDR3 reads CASRGGDVGNEQFF. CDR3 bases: TGTGCCTCCCGGGGGGGGGACGTGGGCAATGAGCAGTTCTTC.

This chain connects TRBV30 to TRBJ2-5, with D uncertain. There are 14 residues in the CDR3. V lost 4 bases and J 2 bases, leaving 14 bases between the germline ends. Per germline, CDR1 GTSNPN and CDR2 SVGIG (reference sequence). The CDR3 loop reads CAWTPPGRQETQYF. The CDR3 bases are TGTGCCTGGACCCCCCCCGGCAGGCAAGAGACCCAGTACTTC.